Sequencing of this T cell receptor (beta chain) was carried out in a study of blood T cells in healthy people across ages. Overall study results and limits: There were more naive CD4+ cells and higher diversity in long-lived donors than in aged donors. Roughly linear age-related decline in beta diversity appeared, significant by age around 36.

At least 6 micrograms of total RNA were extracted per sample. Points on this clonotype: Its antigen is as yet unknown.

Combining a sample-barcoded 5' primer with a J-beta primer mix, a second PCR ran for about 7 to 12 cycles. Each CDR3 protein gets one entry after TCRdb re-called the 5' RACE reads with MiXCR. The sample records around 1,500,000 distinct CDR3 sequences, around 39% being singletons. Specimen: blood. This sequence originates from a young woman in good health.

CDR3 loop: CASSPDPGTITYEQYF. The CDR3 region has the DNA TGTGCCAGCAGCCCAGACCCCGGTACTATCACTTACGAGCAGTACTTC. The J gene is TRBJ2-7, the V gene TRBV7-9; D gene uncertain. CDR3 length: 16 residues. Germline CDR1 and CDR2: SEHNR and FQNEAQ (reference sequence). V was shortened by 5 bases and J by 4 bases, with 21 bases between the two germline ends.